Following are 31 T cell receptor beta chains from one sample sequenced in a study of shared clonotypes between healthy human individuals. Sequencing was performed with immunoSEQ multiplex PCR; in TCRdb, only in-frame clones are kept and a portion is missing. Among 300,000 to 350,000 clones listed, around four fifths were seen once. Sequencing was performed on memory CD4+ T cells sorted from blood. Subset indicated: CD45RA-negative fraction. The receptors were gathered from a young man in good health.

The rearrangement joins TRBV7-2 to TRBJ1-5, with 7 bases that match TRBD1. V dropped 6 bases and J dropped 1; count of bases not matched to a gene: 6. The CDR3 is 15 residues long. Germline loops: CDR1 SGHTA, CDR2 FQGNSA. The CDR3 sequence: CASRKMTGSNQPQHF. The DNA of the CDR3 is TGTGCCAGCAGGAAAATGACAGGGAGCAATCAGCCCCAGCATTTT.

J is TRBJ1-4 and V is TRBV19, with 8 bases matching TRBD1. The CDR3 runs to 15 residues. Trimming at V came to 7 bases and at J to 7 bases, leaving 11 bases not matched to a gene. Per the germline V gene, CDR1 is LNHDA and CDR2 is SQIVND (reference sequence). Here the CDR3 DNA reads TGTGCCAGTACCAAAGGACAGGGTCTAAGTGAAAAACTGTTTTTT. This codes for CASTKGQGLSEKLFF.

V is TRBV19 and J is TRBJ2-1; D not certain. V shed 3 bases and J shed 2 bases, with 8 bases lying between them. Looked up from germline, CDR1 is LNHDA and CDR2 is SQIVND (reference sequence). The CDR3 is 14 residues long. The CDR3: CASSIGVTYNEQFF. CDR3 nucleotide sequence: TGTGCCAGTAGTATTGGAGTAACCTACAATGAGCAGTTCTTC. The full variable domain, completed using reference TRBV19 and TRBJ2-1, is DGGITQSPKYLFRKEGQNVTLSCEQNLNHDAMYWYRQDPGQGLRLIYYSQIVNDFQKGDIAEGYSVSREKKESFPLTVTSAQKNPTAFYLCASSIGVTYNEQFFGPGTRLTVL.

V gene TRBV5-4 combines with J gene TRBJ1-4, with 9 bases identical to TRBD1. The V gene end was trimmed by 7 bases and the J gene end by 7 bases; junction bases not matched to a gene: 14. In germline, CDR1 is SGHNT, CDR2 YYREEE (reference sequence). This CDR3 contains 16 residues. The CDR3 loop is CASARTTGGGSEKLFF. CDR3 sequence (DNA): TGTGCCAGCGCCCGGACCACAGGGGGCGGGAGTGAAAAACTGTTTTTT. The full variable domain, its missing parts supplied by reference TRBV5-4 and TRBJ1-4, is ETGVTQSPTHLIKTRGQQVTLRCSSQSGHNTVSWYQQALGQGPQFIFQYYREEENGRGNFPPRFSGLQFPNYSSELNVNALELDDSALYLCASARTTGGGSEKLFFGSGTQLSVL.

V is TRBV6-5 and J is TRBJ2-2; D uncertain. The CDR3 consists of 13 residues. CDR1 and CDR2 from the germline V gene are MNHEY and SVGAGI. The V end lost 6 bases, the J end lost 7 bases, and 12 bases lay between the germline ends. The CDR3 DNA reads TGTGCCAGCAGCTTAAATATGGGCGGGGAGCTGTTTTTT. Its translation is CASSLNMGGELFF.

With regard to this clone: Relative to the germline gene, one junction end is altered; a read error may explain this. V and J are TRBV5-5 and TRBJ1-4; no clear D. This CDR3 is built from 14 residues. CDR1 and CDR2 from the germline V gene are SGHKS and YYEKEE (reference sequence). The CDR3 region has the DNA TGTGTCAGCAGCCCATGGGGAGCTAATGAAAAACTGTTTTTT. It codes for CVSSPWGANEKLFF. Drawing the rest from reference TRBV5-5 and TRBJ1-4, the complete variable domain is DAGVTQSPTHLIKTRGQQVTLRCSPISGHKSVSWYQQVLGQGPQFIFQYYEKEERGRGNFPDRFSARQFPNYSSELNVNALLLGDSALYLCVSSPWGANEKLFFGSGTQLSVL.

To note about this clone: At one end, the junction sequence differs from germline, possibly due to a read error. The J gene is TRBJ2-2, the V gene TRBV7-7; D possibly corresponds to TRBD1 (5 bases). Germline-derived CDR1 and CDR2 are SSHAT and FNYEAQ (reference sequence). This CDR3 spans 12 amino acids. CDR3 sequence (DNA): TGTGCTAGCAGGGCCGAGTCCGGGGAGCTGTTTTTT. Amino acids: CASRAESGELFF.

The chain combines TRBV11-2 with TRBJ2-5; 8 positions match TRBD2. This CDR3 region has 15 residues. Germline lookup yields CDR1 SGHAT and CDR2 FQNNGV. Germline trimming cut 3 bases from V and 5 bases from J; bases unmatched to any gene: 8. CDR3 amino acids: CASSFAAGASETQYF. CDR3 coding DNA: TGTGCCAGCAGCTTCGCAGCGGGAGCTTCTGAGACCCAGTACTTC.

This chain uses TRBV6-1 with TRBJ1-6; perhaps TRBD1 as D (5 bases). V was shortened by 6 bases and J by 8 bases, with 14 bases between the two germline ends. The CDR3 length is 14 residues. Per germline, CDR1 MNHNS and CDR2 SASEGT. The CDR3 spells CASRRQLTDSPLHF. CDR3 sequence (DNA): TGTGCCAGCAGAAGACAGTTAACTGATTCACCCCTCCACTTT.

There are a few counts of this clone. The rearrangement links TRBV29-1 to TRBJ2-3; possibly TRBD1 or TRBD2 for D (7 bases each). CDR3 length: 14 amino acids. V was trimmed by 5 bases and J by 3 bases, leaving 15 bases between them. Germline CDR1 is SQVTM and CDR2 is ANQGSEA. The DNA for the CDR3 is TGCAGCGTTCATAGAGCGGGACAGACAGATACGCAGTATTTT. The encoded protein is CSVHRAGQTDTQYF.

This clone was observed a handful of times. The V gene is TRBV27, the J gene TRBJ1-4; a weak D match, TRBD1 (5 bases). Per the germline V gene, CDR1 is MNHEY and CDR2 is SMNVEV (reference sequence). This CDR3 is built from 15 residues. V lost 5 bases and J 6 bases, leaving 16 bases between the germline ends. CDR3 protein: CASSPRAGLYEKLFF. The DNA for the CDR3 is TGTGCCAGCAGTCCGAGGGCAGGGCTCTATGAAAAACTGTTTTTT.

This clone was seen many times. The rearrangement joins TRBV6-4 to TRBJ2-3, with D perhaps matching TRBD2 (5 bases). The V gene's germline CDR1 is MRHNA and CDR2 SNTAGT. This CDR3 spans 13 amino acids. V lost 4 bases and J lost 0, with 5 bases in between. CDR3 nucleotides: TGTGCCAGCAGTGCGGGAAGCACAGATACGCAGTATTTT. Translating gives CASSAGSTDTQYF.

The gene calls are TRBV2 and TRBJ1-1, with D possibly matching TRBD1 (5 bases). Per the germline V gene, CDR1 is SNHLY and CDR2 is FYNNEI. The CDR3 consists of 14 residues. The V gene lost 4 bases and the J gene lost 7 bases, with 16 bases spanning the gap. Here the CDR3 reads CASSAGGVGYEAFF. CDR3 DNA sequence: TGTGCCAGCAGTGCGGGGGGGGTAGGGTATGAAGCTTTCTTT. The whole variable domain, remainder taken from reference TRBV2 and TRBJ1-1, is EPEVTQTPSHQVTQMGQEVILRCVPISNHLYFYWYRQILGQKVEFLVSFYNNEISEKSEIFDDQFSVERPDGSNFTLKIRSTKLEDSAMYFCASSAGGVGYEAFFGQGTRLTVV.

This sequence joins TRBV18 and TRBJ2-6; D uncertain. The ends were cut back, 3 bases at V and 4 bases at J, with 19 bases in the middle. This CDR3 spans 18 amino acids. Germline-derived CDR1 and CDR2 are KGHSH and LQKENI. CDR3 in DNA: TGTGCCAGCTCACCTCGGTCGAATGTCGTCGACGGGGCCAACGTCCTGACTTTC. It codes for CASSPRSNVVDGANVLTF.

The V gene is TRBV27, the J gene TRBJ1-5; maybe TRBD1 (5 bases). The germline gives CDR1 MNHEY, CDR2 SMNVEV (reference sequence). The germline V and J ends were trimmed by 5 bases and 4 bases, with 12 bases remaining between them. This CDR3 contains 14 residues. CDR3 nucleotides: TGTGCCAGCAGTACTCGGACACAAAATCAGCCCCAGCATTTT. It yields the protein CASSTRTQNQPQHF.

The chain carries TRBV2 and TRBJ2-4; D may be TRBD1 or TRBD2 (5 bases each). CDR1 is SNHLY and CDR2 is FYNNEI in the germline V gene. The CDR3 is 14 amino acids. The V end lost 6 bases, the J end lost 0 bases, and 9 bases lay between the germline ends. The CDR3 reads CASRRDLAKNIQYF. In DNA form, the CDR3 reads TGTGCCAGCAGGAGGGACCTAGCCAAAAACATTCAGTACTTC.

V is TRBV6-5 and J is TRBJ2-3; D perhaps matches TRBD2 (6 bases). The CDR3 loop spans 15 amino acids. V lost 2 bases, J lost 3 bases, and 12 bases lay in between. Germline assignment: CDR1 MNHEY and CDR2 SVGAGI. Here the CDR3 reads CASSYGGLKTDTQYF. CDR3 in DNA: TGTGCCAGCAGTTACGGGGGACTGAAGACAGATACGCAGTATTTT.

V and J are TRBV6-1 and TRBJ2-7, with D perhaps matching TRBD2 (6 bases). The CDR3 is made up of 14 amino acids. Trimming pared 4 bases from V and 3 bases from J, leaving 13 bases between. The germline V gene has CDR1 MNHNS and CDR2 SASEGT. The CDR3 protein is CASSGGVELYEQYF. DNA of the CDR3: TGTGCCAGCAGTGGGGGGGTGGAGCTCTACGAGCAGTACTTC.

This chain links TRBV5-4 with TRBJ1-4; the D gene is possibly TRBD1 (5 bases). Germline V gene lookup returns CDR1 SGHNT and CDR2 YYREEE (reference sequence). The CDR3 length is 18 residues. V shed 4 bases and J shed 3 bases, with 22 bases lying between them. The CDR3 spells CASSADPGFRGANEKLFF. The CDR3 nucleotides are TGTGCCAGCAGCGCAGACCCTGGCTTCAGAGGGGCTAATGAAAAACTGTTTTTT.

This chain joins TRBV19 and TRBJ2-5; TRBD2 agrees at 11 bases. Losses at the gene ends were 7 bases for V and 5 bases for J; bases not matched to a gene: 3. This CDR3 has 13 amino acids. Germline CDR1 LNHDA, CDR2 SQIVND (reference sequence). The CDR3 sequence is CASNPSGGETQYF. The CDR3 nucleotides are TGTGCCAGTAATCCTAGCGGGGGGGAGACCCAGTACTTC.

The CDR3 sequence is CAISERGAPAGELFF. The CDR3 region has the DNA TGTGCCATCAGTGAGCGTGGGGCGCCCGCGGGGGAGCTGTTTTTT. The V gene is TRBV10-3, the J gene TRBJ2-2, with D possibly TRBD1 on 5 matching bases. Germline-derived CDR1 and CDR2 are ENHRY and SYGVKD. This CDR3 spans 15 amino acids. V lost 2 bases to trimming and J lost 8 bases, with 15 bases between them.

The count of this clone is one. The chain recombines TRBV2 with TRBJ2-7; D gene unclear. Germline assignment: CDR1 SNHLY and CDR2 FYNNEI. V shed 5 bases and J shed 3 bases, with 8 bases lying between them. CDR3 length: 12 residues. CDR3 bases: TGTGCCAGCAGTCTCGACATCTACGAGCAGTACTTC. This gives the protein CASSLDIYEQYF.

The chain uses TRBV6-5 and TRBJ2-7; 8 positions agree with TRBD1. The CDR3 has 15 residues. CDR1 MNHEY and CDR2 SVGAGI come from the germline V gene. V trimming: 4 bases; J trimming: 4 bases; junction bases outside the gene matches: 9. The CDR3 here is CASSLFRGPGYEQYF. CDR3 DNA: TGTGCCAGCAGTTTATTCAGGGGGCCGGGATACGAGCAGTACTTC.

The chain uses TRBV4-1 and TRBJ2-6; D not resolved. Germline V gene sequence: CDR1 MGHRA, CDR2 YSYEKL. The V and J ends lost 1 base and 7 bases respectively, with 11 bases between them. This CDR3 has 15 residues. In DNA, the CDR3 is TGCGCCAGCAGCCAAGGGTTTGTTGGAGCCAACGTCCTGACTTTC. Translation: CASSQGFVGANVLTF.

This clone was counted only a few times. J is TRBJ2-3 and V is TRBV9; D is unresolved. Trimming cost V 3 bases and J 6 bases, with 11 bases left between them. Germline CDR1 is SGDLS and CDR2 is YYNGEE. The CDR3 extends over 13 amino acids. The chain's CDR3 is CASSGERRDTQYF. CDR3 nucleotide sequence: TGTGCCAGCAGCGGAGAAAGACGGGATACGCAGTATTTT.

This clone was seen a single time. The J gene is TRBJ2-1, the V gene TRBV5-1; D unresolved. This CDR3 comprises 14 residues. V was pared by 0 bases and J by 1 base, with 5 bases between. The germline CDR1 and CDR2 sequences are SGHRS and YFSETQ. CDR3 sequence: CASSLEASYNEQFF. CDR3 coding DNA: TGCGCCAGCAGCTTGGAGGCGTCCTACAATGAGCAGTTCTTC.

The chain employs TRBV4-1 and TRBJ1-4; tentatively, D is TRBD1 (5 bases). Germline values: CDR1 MGHRA, CDR2 YSYEKL. The CDR3 runs 21 residues. V gave up 0 bases and J gave up 6 bases, with 29 bases separating them. This CDR3 reads CASSQDLGRDSAGNSDEKLFF. The CDR3 bases are TGCGCCAGCAGCCAAGATCTCGGACGGGACTCGGCAGGGAATAGTGATGAAAAACTGTTTTTT.

The J gene is TRBJ2-1, the V gene TRBV25-1, with 12 bases lining up with TRBD2. The ends lost 1 base at V and 6 bases at J; junction bases unmatched: 7. Germline V lookup: CDR1 MGHDK, CDR2 SYGVNS. The length of the CDR3 is 17 residues. The DNA for the CDR3 is TGTGCCAGCAGTGAATTTCCTAGCGGGAGGGCTCCCAATGAGCAGTTCTTC. As protein: CASSEFPSGRAPNEQFF.

The chain recombines TRBV4-3 with TRBJ2-3, with 11 positions matching TRBD2. V lost 4 bases, J lost 5 bases, and 11 bases stayed unmatched. The CDR3 has 17 amino acids. Germline V gives CDR1 LGHNA, CDR2 YSLEER. The CDR3 DNA sequence: TGCGCCAGCAGCCCCTCAGTAGGGCTAGCGGGAGGAGATACGCAGTATTTT. This codes for CASSPSVGLAGGDTQYF.

This clone was found many times. This chain joins TRBV11-2 and TRBJ2-7; TRBD1 matches 7 bases. The CDR3 is 15 amino acids. Germline loops: CDR1 SGHAT, CDR2 FQNNGV. The V segment lost 2 bases and the J segment 0 bases; nucleotides outside the gene matches: 4. CDR3 region: CASSLTGQPSYEQYF. The CDR3 DNA reads TGTGCCAGCAGCTTAACGGGACAGCCCTCCTACGAGCAGTACTTC.

There are a few counts of this clone. The CDR3 coding sequence is TGTGCCAGCAGCTTGATTAGGGCAGGGGGCTCCTACGAGCAGTACTTC. This sequence encodes CASSLIRAGGSYEQYF. The genes are TRBV7-9 and TRBJ2-7; 7 positions agree with TRBD1. The junction had 8 bases not matched to a gene; V was cut back by 3 bases and J by 0 bases. The CDR3 runs to 16 residues. Germline CDR1 SEHNR, CDR2 FQNEAQ (reference sequence).